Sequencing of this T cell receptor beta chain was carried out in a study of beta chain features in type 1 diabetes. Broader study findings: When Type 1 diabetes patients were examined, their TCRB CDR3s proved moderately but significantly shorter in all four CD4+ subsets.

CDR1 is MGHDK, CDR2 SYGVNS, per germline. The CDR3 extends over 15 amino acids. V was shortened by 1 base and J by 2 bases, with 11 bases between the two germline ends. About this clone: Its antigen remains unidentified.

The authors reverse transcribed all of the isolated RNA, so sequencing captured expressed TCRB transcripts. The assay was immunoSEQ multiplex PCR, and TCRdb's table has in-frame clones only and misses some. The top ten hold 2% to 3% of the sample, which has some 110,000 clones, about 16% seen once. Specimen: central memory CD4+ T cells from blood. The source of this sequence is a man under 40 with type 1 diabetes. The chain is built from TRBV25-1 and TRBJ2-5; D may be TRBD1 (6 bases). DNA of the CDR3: TGTGCCAGCAGTGAATCGGGACATTTACAAGAGACCCAGTACTTC. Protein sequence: CASSESGHLQETQYF.